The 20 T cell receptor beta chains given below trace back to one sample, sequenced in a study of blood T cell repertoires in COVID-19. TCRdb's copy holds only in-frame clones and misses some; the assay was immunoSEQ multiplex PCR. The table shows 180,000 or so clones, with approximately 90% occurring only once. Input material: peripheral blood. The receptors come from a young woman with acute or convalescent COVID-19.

In DNA form, the CDR3 reads TGCGCCAGCAGCAACACAGGGGACACCGGGGAGCTGTTTTTT. It encodes CASSNTGDTGELFF. The chain links TRBV5-1 to TRBJ2-2; 7 nucleotides align to TRBD1. CDR3 length: 14 residues. CDR1 and CDR2 from the germline V gene are SGHRS and YFSETQ. The trim removed 4 bases at V and 3 bases at J, leaving 3 bases unmatched.

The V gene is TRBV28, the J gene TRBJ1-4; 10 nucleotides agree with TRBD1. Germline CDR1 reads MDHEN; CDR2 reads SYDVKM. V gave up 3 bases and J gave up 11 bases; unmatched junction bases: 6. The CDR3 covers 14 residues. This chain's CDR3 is CASSFRDRGDKLFF. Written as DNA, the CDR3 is TGTGCCAGCAGTTTCCGGGACAGGGGCGACAAACTGTTTTTT.

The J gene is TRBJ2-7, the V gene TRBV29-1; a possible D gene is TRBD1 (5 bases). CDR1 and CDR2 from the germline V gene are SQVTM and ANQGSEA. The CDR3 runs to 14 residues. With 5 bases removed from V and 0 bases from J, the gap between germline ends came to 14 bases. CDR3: CSVPSGSSSYEQYF. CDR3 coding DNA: TGCAGCGTTCCCTCAGGGTCCTCCTCCTACGAGCAGTACTTC.

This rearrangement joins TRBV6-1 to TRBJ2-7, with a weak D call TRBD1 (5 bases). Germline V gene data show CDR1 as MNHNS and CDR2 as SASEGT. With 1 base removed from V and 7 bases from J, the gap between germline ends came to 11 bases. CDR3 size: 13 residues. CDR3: CASSEVRQTEQYF. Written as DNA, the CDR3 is TGTGCCAGCAGTGAAGTTCGACAGACAGAGCAGTACTTC.

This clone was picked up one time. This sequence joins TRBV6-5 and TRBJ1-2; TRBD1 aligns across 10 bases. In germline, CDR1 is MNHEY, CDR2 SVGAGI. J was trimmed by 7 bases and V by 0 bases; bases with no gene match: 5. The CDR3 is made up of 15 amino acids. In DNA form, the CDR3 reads TGTGCCAGCAGTTACTCGGACAGGGGGTTCGTTGGCTACACCTTC. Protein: CASSYSDRGFVGYTF.

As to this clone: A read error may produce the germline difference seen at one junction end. Here the CDR3 DNA reads TGTGCCAGCAGCTCGCACGCCTCTAGCGGGAAAAGTTTT. Amino acid sequence: CASSSHASSGKSF. The rearrangement joins TRBV7-2 to TRBJ2-3; 9 bases are shared with TRBD2. Looked up from germline, CDR1 is SGHTA and CDR2 is FQGNSA. This CDR3 spans 13 amino acids.

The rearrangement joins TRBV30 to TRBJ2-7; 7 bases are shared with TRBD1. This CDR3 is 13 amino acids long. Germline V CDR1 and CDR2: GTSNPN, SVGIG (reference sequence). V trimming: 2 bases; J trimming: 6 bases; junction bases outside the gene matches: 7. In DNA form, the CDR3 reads TGTGCCTGGAGTACCTCCGGACAGGCCGAGCAGTACTTC. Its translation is CAWSTSGQAEQYF.

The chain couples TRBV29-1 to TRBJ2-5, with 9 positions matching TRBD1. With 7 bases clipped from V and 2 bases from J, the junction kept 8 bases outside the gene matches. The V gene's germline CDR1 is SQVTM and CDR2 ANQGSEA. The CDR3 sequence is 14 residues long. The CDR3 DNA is TGCAGCGCTCGGACAGGGGTGCTGCAAGAGACCCAGTACTTC. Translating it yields CSARTGVLQETQYF.

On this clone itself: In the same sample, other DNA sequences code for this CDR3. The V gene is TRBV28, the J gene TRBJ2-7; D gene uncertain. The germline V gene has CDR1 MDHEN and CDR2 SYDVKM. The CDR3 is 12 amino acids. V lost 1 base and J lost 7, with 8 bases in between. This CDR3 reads CASSLLGLEQYF. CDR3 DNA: TGTGCCAGCAGTTTATTGGGCTTAGAGCAGTACTTC.

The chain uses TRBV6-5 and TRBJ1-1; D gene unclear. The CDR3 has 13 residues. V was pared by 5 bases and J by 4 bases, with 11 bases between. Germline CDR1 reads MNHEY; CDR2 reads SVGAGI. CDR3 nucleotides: TGTGCCAGCAGTCCAAGCCCCCCCACTGAAGCTTTCTTT. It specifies CASSPSPPTEAFF.

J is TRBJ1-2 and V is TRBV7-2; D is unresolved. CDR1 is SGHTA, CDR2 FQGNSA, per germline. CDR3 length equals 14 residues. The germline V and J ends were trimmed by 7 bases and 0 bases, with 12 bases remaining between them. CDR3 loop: CASKSAGANYGYTF. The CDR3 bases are TGTGCCAGCAAATCGGCCGGAGCTAACTATGGCTACACCTTC.

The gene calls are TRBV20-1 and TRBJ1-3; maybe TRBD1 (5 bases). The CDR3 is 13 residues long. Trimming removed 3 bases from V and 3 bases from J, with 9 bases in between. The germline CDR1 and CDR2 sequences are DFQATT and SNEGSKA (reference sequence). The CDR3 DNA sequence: TGCAGTGCTAGTAAGGGACTTGGAAACACCATATATTTT. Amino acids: CSASKGLGNTIYF.

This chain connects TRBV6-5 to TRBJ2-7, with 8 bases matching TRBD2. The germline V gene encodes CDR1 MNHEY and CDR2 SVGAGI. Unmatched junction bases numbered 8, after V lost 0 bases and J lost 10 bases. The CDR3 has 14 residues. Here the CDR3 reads CASSYSGPGRVQYF. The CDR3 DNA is TGTGCCAGCAGTTACTCGGGTCCCGGGAGGGTCCAGTACTTC.

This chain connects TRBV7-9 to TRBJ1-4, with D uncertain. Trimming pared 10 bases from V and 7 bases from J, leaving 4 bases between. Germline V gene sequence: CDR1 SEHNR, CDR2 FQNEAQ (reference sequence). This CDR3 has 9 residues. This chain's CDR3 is CATGEKLFF. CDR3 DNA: TGTGCCACGGGTGAAAAACTGTTTTTT.

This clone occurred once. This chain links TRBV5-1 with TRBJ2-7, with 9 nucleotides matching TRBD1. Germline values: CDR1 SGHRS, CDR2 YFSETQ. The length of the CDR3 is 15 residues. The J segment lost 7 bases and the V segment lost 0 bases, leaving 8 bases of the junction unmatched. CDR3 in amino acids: CASSLEPGQGLEQYF. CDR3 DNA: TGCGCCAGCAGCTTGGAACCGGGACAGGGACTTGAGCAGTACTTC.

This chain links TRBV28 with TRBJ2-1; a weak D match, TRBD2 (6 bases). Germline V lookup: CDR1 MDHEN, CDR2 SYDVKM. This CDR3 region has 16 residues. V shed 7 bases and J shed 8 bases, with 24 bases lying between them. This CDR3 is CASIGSPGREAYEQFF. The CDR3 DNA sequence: TGTGCCAGCATCGGTTCCCCTGGGCGGGAAGCGTATGAGCAGTTCTTC.

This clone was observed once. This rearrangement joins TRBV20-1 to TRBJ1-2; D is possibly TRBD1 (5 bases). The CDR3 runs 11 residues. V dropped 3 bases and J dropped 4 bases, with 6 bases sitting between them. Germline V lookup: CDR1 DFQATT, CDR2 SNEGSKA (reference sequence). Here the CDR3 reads CSARQGYGYTF. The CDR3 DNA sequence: TGCAGTGCTAGGCAGGGCTATGGCTACACCTTC.

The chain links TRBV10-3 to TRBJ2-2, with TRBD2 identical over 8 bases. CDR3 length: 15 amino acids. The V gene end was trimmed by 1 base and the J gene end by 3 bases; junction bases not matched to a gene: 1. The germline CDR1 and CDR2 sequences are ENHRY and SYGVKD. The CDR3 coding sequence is TGTGCCATCAGTGAGTGGCGGGAGGACACCGGGGAGCTGTTTTTT. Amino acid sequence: CAISEWREDTGELFF.

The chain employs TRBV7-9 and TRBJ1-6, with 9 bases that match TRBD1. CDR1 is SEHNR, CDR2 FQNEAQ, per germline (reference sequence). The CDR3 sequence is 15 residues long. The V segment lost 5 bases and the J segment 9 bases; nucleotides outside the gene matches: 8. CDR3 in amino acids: CASSPRGQGFSPLHF. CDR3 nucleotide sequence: TGTGCCAGCAGCCCCAGAGGACAGGGGTTTTCACCCCTCCACTTT.

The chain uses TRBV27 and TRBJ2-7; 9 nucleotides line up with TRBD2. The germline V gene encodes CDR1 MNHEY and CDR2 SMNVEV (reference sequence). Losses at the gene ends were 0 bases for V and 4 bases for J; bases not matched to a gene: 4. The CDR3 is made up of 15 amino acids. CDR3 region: CASSLSAGGTYEQYF. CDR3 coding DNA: TGTGCCAGCAGTTTATCAGCGGGAGGTACTTACGAGCAGTACTTC.